Listed here are 25 T cell receptor beta chains from one sample, sequenced in a study of blood T cell repertoires in COVID-19 (dated by TCRdb to the early 2020s). Libraries came from the immunoSEQ multiplex PCR assay. Held by TCRdb, this immuneACCESS table contains in-frame sequences only and omits some clones. Under half of the omission traces to an unresolved V gene where checked; the cause of the rest is unknown. For this sample there are roughly 260,000 clones; roughly 88% appear just once. Under 2.5% of the sample belongs to the ten largest clones. The sample comprised PBMCs or T cells enriched from blood (not recorded which). These receptors were taken from a woman aged 45-65 years who had recovered from COVID-19.

The chain uses TRBV19 and TRBJ2-7; D perhaps matches TRBD1 (6 bases). The CDR3 spans 14 residues. CDR1 is LNHDA and CDR2 is SQIVND in the germline V gene (reference sequence). V gave up 6 bases and J gave up 0 bases, with 12 bases separating them. CDR3 loop: CASRARGSSYEQYF. The CDR3 DNA reads as TGTGCCAGTAGAGCTAGGGGGAGCTCCTACGAGCAGTACTTC.

The V gene is TRBV30, the J gene TRBJ2-7; D gene ambiguous. Germline CDR1 and CDR2: GTSNPN and SVGIG (reference sequence). This CDR3 comprises 15 residues. V gave up 0 bases and J gave up 2 bases, with 14 bases separating them. The CDR3 loop reads CAWSVGSAGAYEQYF. In DNA form, the CDR3 reads TGTGCCTGGAGTGTAGGCTCCGCAGGCGCCTACGAGCAGTACTTC. Filled out from reference TRBV30 and TRBJ2-7, the complete variable domain reads SQTIHQWPATLVQPVGSPLSLECTVEGTSNPNLYWYRQAAGRGLQLLFYSVGIGQISSEVPQNLSASRPQDRQFILSSKKLLLSDSGFYLCAWSVGSAGAYEQYFGPGTRLTVT.

V is TRBV18 and J is TRBJ1-2; D gene uncertain. The CDR3 has 14 amino acids. V gave up 3 bases and J gave up 2 bases, with 10 bases separating them. The germline CDR1 and CDR2 sequences are KGHSH and LQKENI. CDR3 in DNA: TGTGCCAGCTCACCTGATCTAAGCAACTATGGCTACACCTTC. Its protein product is CASSPDLSNYGYTF.

The genes are TRBV5-1 and TRBJ1-2; D possibly corresponds to TRBD1 (5 bases). The CDR3 totals 12 residues. Germline V CDR1 and CDR2: SGHRS, YFSETQ. V was clipped by 0 bases and J by 5 bases, with 5 bases between them. This chain's CDR3 is CASSLGQYGYTF. DNA for the CDR3: TGCGCCAGCAGCTTGGGACAGTATGGCTACACCTTC.

The chain combines TRBV2 with TRBJ2-5; D is perhaps TRBD1 (6 bases). Trimming left V 7 bases short and J 1 base short, with 13 bases between. This CDR3 is 14 amino acids long. CDR1 SNHLY and CDR2 FYNNEI come from the germline V gene. The CDR3 region has the DNA TGTGCCAGCAAACCGGGACAAATCCAAGAGACCCAGTACTTC. Its protein product is CASKPGQIQETQYF.

The V call is TRBV18, the J call TRBJ1-1; TRBD1 matches 9 bases. The CDR3 length is 15 residues. V was pared by 4 bases and J by 5 bases, with 8 bases of the junction left unmatched. Germline CDR1 KGHSH, CDR2 LQKENI. This chain's CDR3 is CASSHRGQGVTEAFF. CDR3 nucleotides: TGTGCCAGCTCACACAGGGGACAGGGTGTTACTGAAGCTTTCTTT. The whole variable domain, remainder taken from reference TRBV18 and TRBJ1-1, is NAGVMQNPRHLVRRRGQEARLRCSPMKGHSHVYWYRQLPEEGLKFMVYLQKENIIDESGMPKERFSAEFPKEGPSILRIQQVVRGDSAAYFCASSHRGQGVTEAFFGQGTRLTVV.

The rearrangement uses TRBV5-5 and TRBJ1-1, with no clear D. The germline gives CDR1 SGHKS, CDR2 YYEKEE (reference sequence). V was pared by 2 bases and J by 2 bases, with 7 bases between. The CDR3 totals 13 residues. The CDR3 sequence is CASSFGRNTEAFF. CDR3 bases: TGTGCCAGCAGCTTCGGGAGAAACACTGAAGCTTTCTTT.

This clone was counted a single time. This chain joins TRBV27 and TRBJ2-2; 7 nucleotides match TRBD1. The CDR3 is made up of 15 amino acids. Germline CDR1 reads MNHEY; CDR2 reads SMNVEV (reference sequence). The CDR3 here is CATAGVAGGTGELFF. The CDR3 DNA sequence: TGTGCTACAGCAGGGGTAGCAGGGGGCACCGGGGAGCTGTTTTTT.

V gene TRBV5-6 combines with J gene TRBJ1-2; TRBD1 might be the D (5 bases). V lost 2 bases to trimming and J lost 5 bases, with 16 bases between them. This CDR3 has 15 amino acids. Germline V gene lookup returns CDR1 SGHDT and CDR2 YYEEEE. CDR3 amino acids: CASSLRSIRGYGYTF. CDR3 sequence (DNA): TGTGCCAGCAGCTTAAGGTCCATCCGGGGGTATGGCTACACCTTC.

The chain joins TRBV28 to TRBJ2-1; 7 bases agree with TRBD1. J lost 9 bases, V lost 0 bases, and 11 bases had no gene match. The germline CDR1 and CDR2 sequences are MDHEN and SYDVKM. The CDR3 covers 16 residues. CDR3 bases: TGTGCCAGCAGTTTATGGGGGACAGACTTAATGTCTGAGCAGTTCTTC. Residues: CASSLWGTDLMSEQFF.

This clone appeared a single time. CDR3 amino acids: CASRSGQGSTEAFF. The CDR3 nucleotides read TGTGCCAGCAGGAGCGGACAGGGATCAACTGAAGCTTTCTTT. The chain uses TRBV28 and TRBJ1-1; 8 bases are shared with TRBD1. V gave up 6 bases and J gave up 5 bases; unmatched junction bases: 8. CDR1 MDHEN and CDR2 SYDVKM come from the germline V gene. The CDR3 length is 14 residues.

The rearrangement links TRBV2 to TRBJ2-2; 8 bases match TRBD2. Germline values: CDR1 SNHLY, CDR2 FYNNEI. Trimming at V came to 8 bases and at J to 5 bases, leaving 16 bases not matched to a gene. CDR3 size: 17 residues. CDR3 bases: TGTGCCAGCCGGGGGGGGACTATACGGGTCGGTACCGGGGAGCTGTTTTTT. Translating it yields CASRGGTIRVGTGELFF.

The chain is built from TRBV28 and TRBJ2-7; 10 bases line up with TRBD2. Germline CDR1 is MDHEN and CDR2 is SYDVKM. The CDR3 has 15 amino acids. V was pared by 3 bases and J by 2 bases, with 4 bases of the junction left unmatched. The CDR3 is CASSFPSGGPYEQYF. The CDR3 nucleotides read TGTGCCAGCAGTTTCCCTAGCGGGGGCCCCTACGAGCAGTACTTC.

Only a few counts were recorded for this clone. The rearrangement uses TRBV5-1 and TRBJ2-7; maybe TRBD2 (7 bases). Germline CDR1 is SGHRS and CDR2 is YFSETQ. The CDR3 runs to 15 residues. Trimming pared 7 bases from V and 6 bases from J, leaving 23 bases between. In DNA, the CDR3 is TGCGCCAGCGCATCCTCGGGGGCGGGGGATCCCGAGCAGTACTTC. Its translation is CASASSGAGDPEQYF.

This chain links TRBV6-5 with TRBJ1-3; D ambiguous. V lost 5 bases and J lost 0, with 11 bases in between. The CDR3 contains 15 residues. Germline V gene data show CDR1 as MNHEY and CDR2 as SVGAGI. The DNA for the CDR3 is TGTGCCAGCAGTCACCTAGAAAGCTCTGGAAACACCATATATTTT. It translates to CASSHLESSGNTIYF.

A few counts support this clone. V is TRBV12-3 or TRBV12-4 and J is TRBJ2-7; D may be TRBD2 (5 bases). The germline V and J ends were trimmed by 8 bases and 2 bases, with 13 bases remaining between them. The CDR3 runs to 13 residues. The CDR3 sequence: CASGPRAAYEQYF. Written as DNA, the CDR3 is TGTGCCAGCGGTCCCAGAGCGGCCTACGAGCAGTACTTC.

The rearrangement uses TRBV30 and TRBJ2-1; 11 bases are a match to TRBD2. Germline V CDR1 and CDR2: GTSNPN, SVGIG (reference sequence). The trim removed 2 bases at V and 6 bases at J, leaving 3 bases unmatched. The CDR3 spans 14 residues. This CDR3 reads CAWSIGTSGNEQFF. DNA for the CDR3: TGTGCCTGGAGTATTGGGACTAGCGGCAATGAGCAGTTCTTC. The whole variable domain, remainder taken from reference TRBV30 and TRBJ2-1, is SQTIHQWPATLVQPVGSPLSLECTVEGTSNPNLYWYRQAAGRGLQLLFYSVGIGQISSEVPQNLSASRPQDRQFILSSKKLLLSDSGFYLCAWSIGTSGNEQFFGPGTRLTVL.

The genes are TRBV6-5 and TRBJ2-7, with 8 bases fitting TRBD2. The CDR3 totals 13 residues. Germline CDR1 MNHEY, CDR2 SVGAGI. J lost 3 bases, V lost 8 bases, and 6 bases had no gene match. The CDR3 DNA is TGTGCCAGCCGACTAGCGAGGAGCTACGAGCAGTACTTC. Translation gives CASRLARSYEQYF.

This chain joins TRBV7-2 and TRBJ2-7; D is ambiguous. The V end was cut by 2 bases, the J end by 3 bases, with 5 bases between. The CDR3 is 12 residues long. The germline gives CDR1 SGHTA, CDR2 FQGNSA. CDR3 region: CASSLSSYEQYF. The CDR3 DNA sequence: TGTGCCAGCAGCTTATCTAGCTACGAGCAGTACTTC.

CDR3 sequence reads: CASSEGRALLKNIQYF. The DNA for the CDR3 is TGTGCCAGCAGTGAAGGCAGGGCCCTTCTTAAAAACATTCAGTACTTC. This chain joins TRBV6-1 and TRBJ2-4, with D possibly TRBD1 on 5 matching bases. The CDR3 runs to 16 residues. Trimming cost V 1 base and J 4 bases, with 14 bases left between them. From germline, CDR1 is MNHNS and CDR2 SASEGT.

V usage is TRBV5-5 and J usage is TRBJ1-1; no clear D gene. The length of the CDR3 is 13 residues. The germline V and J ends were trimmed by 0 bases and 3 bases, with 6 bases remaining between them. Germline values: CDR1 SGHKS, CDR2 YYEKEE (reference sequence). Here the CDR3 DNA reads TGTGCCAGCAGCTTGGAGCCCTACACTGAAGCTTTCTTT. Encoded protein: CASSLEPYTEAFF. Variable domain in full (rest from reference TRBV5-5 and TRBJ1-1): DAGVTQSPTHLIKTRGQQVTLRCSPISGHKSVSWYQQVLGQGPQFIFQYYEKEERGRGNFPDRFSARQFPNYSSELNVNALLLGDSALYLCASSLEPYTEAFFGQGTRLTVV.

The V call is TRBV7-2, the J call TRBJ1-5; 8 positions match TRBD1. The junction had 11 bases not matched to a gene; V was cut back by 1 base and J by 9 bases. This CDR3 has 16 residues. Germline CDR1 reads SGHTA; CDR2 reads FQGNSA. CDR3 amino acids: CASSLEGTGGWAPQHF. The CDR3 bases are TGTGCCAGCAGCTTAGAGGGGACAGGTGGCTGGGCGCCCCAGCATTTT.

The table lists this clone with a few counts. J is TRBJ1-3 and V is TRBV2; 8 nucleotides agree with TRBD1. This CDR3 contains 15 residues. CDR1 is SNHLY, CDR2 FYNNEI, per germline. V dropped 5 bases and J dropped 0; count of bases not matched to a gene: 3. The CDR3 sequence: CASSTGGGSGNTIYF. DNA of the CDR3: TGTGCCAGCAGTACAGGGGGGGGCTCTGGAAACACCATATATTTT.

This rearrangement joins TRBV23-1 to TRBJ1-3, with D perhaps matching TRBD1 (5 bases). TRBV23-1 is flagged as an ORF with uncertain function. Trimming removed 3 bases at V and 0 bases at J, with 15 bases between. This CDR3 contains 17 residues. CDR3 sequence: CASSHPQESYSGNTIYF. For the CDR3, the DNA is TGCGCCAGCAGTCACCCACAGGAATCCTACTCTGGAAACACCATATATTTT.

This chain joins TRBV6-2 or TRBV6-3 and TRBJ2-2; a weak D match, TRBD2 (5 bases). V lost 0 bases, J lost 7 bases, and 12 bases lay in between. This CDR3 region has 15 residues. Germline V gene lookup returns CDR1 MNHEY and CDR2 SVGEGT. Here the CDR3 DNA reads TGTGCCAGCAGTTACTCGAGGGTGAGAGGCGGGGAGCTGTTTTTT. Residues: CASSYSRVRGGELFF.